These T cell receptor beta chains were read from a single sample in a study of control samples from healthy donors and cancer patients. Here immunoSEQ multiplex PCR was the method, and the copy in TCRdb shows in-frame clones only, minus some. The sample carries roughly 100,000 clones, around 89% recorded once. The sequenced sample was PBMCs. The receptor source for this set is a man in his 60s with lung cancer. CDR3s include the opening cysteine and the closing phenylalanine or tryptophan. A D gene is named only where the DNA matches it firmly. Expanded clones are given a class, and other clones once, few, many or no size at all.

j_call,v_call,clone_size,d_call,cdr3_nt,cdr3_aa
TRBJ1-4,TRBV4-2,once,TRBD1,TGTGCCAGCAGCGTAGGGACAGGGTGGGGAACTAATGAAAAACTGTTTTTT,CASSVGTGWGTNEKLFF
TRBJ1-5,TRBV5-6,-,-,TGTGCCAGCAGCTTGATGGGGGGGGAGCAGCCCCAGCATTTT,CASSLMGGEQPQHF
TRBJ1-5,TRBV5-1,-,-,TGCGCCAGCAGCTTGGACGGGAATAGCAATCAGCCCCAGCATTTT,CASSLDGNSNQPQHF
TRBJ1-1,TRBV14,-,-,TGTGCCAGCGGGGGGGGACTGAACACTGAAGCTTTCTTT,CASGGGLNTEAFF
TRBJ1-2,TRBV5-1,few,-,TGCGCCAGCAGCTCGACAGTGACCTATGGCTACACCTTC,CASSSTVTYGYTF
TRBJ1-1,TRBV24-1,-,-,TGTGCCACCAGTGGCGCTACCGGGACCTTGAACACTGAAGCTTTCTTT,CATSGATGTLNTEAFF
TRBJ1-1,TRBV19,-,-,TGTGCCAGTAGTATTGGGGTAGGCATTCTCATGAACACTGAAGCTTTCTTT,CASSIGVGILMNTEAFF
TRBJ1-5,TRBV30,-,-,TGTGCCTGGAGTTTAGGGGAGGGCAATCAGCCCCAGCATTTT,CAWSLGEGNQPQHF
TRBJ2-2,TRBV6-5,once,-,TGTGCCAGCAGGAGGGCTGAGGAGCTGTTTTTT,CASRRAEELFF
TRBJ1-5,TRBV6-1,-,-,TGTGCCAGCAGTGAAGTACAGCCCCAGCATTTT,CASSEVQPQHF
TRBJ1-5,TRBV2,-,-,TGTGCCAGCAGTTGGACAGCCTTTAACAATCAGCCCCAGCATTTT,CASSWTAFNNQPQHF
TRBJ1-4,TRBV5-1,-,-,TGCGCCAGCAGCTTAAGGCCCAGGGAAAATGAAAAACTGTTTTTT,CASSLRPRENEKLFF
TRBJ2-2,TRBV6-4,-,-,TGTGCCAGCAGTGCCGGGACTGACACCGGGGAGCTGTTTTTT,CASSAGTDTGELFF
TRBJ2-2,TRBV6-6,-,TRBD2,TGTGCCAGCTCCGGGGGGAGGAACACCGGGGAGCTGTTTTTT,CASSGGRNTGELFF
TRBJ2-5,TRBV7-2,once,TRBD2,TGTGCCAGCAGCTTTGCGGGGGACGGGACCCAGTACTTC,CASSFAGDGTQYF
TRBJ2-7,TRBV9,-,-,TGTGCCAGCAGCGTAGCGCTAGGGGGGTCCTACGAGCAGTACTTC,CASSVALGGSYEQYF
TRBJ1-3,TRBV6-5,-,-,TGTGCCAGCAGAAACACGTTCTCTGGAAACACCATATATTTT,CASRNTFSGNTIYF
TRBJ1-1,TRBV2,-,-,TGTGCCAGCAGGATAACAGGTGACAACCCTGAAGCTTTCTTT,CASRITGDNPEAFF
TRBJ2-2,TRBV5-1,-,TRBD1,TGCGCCAGCAGTATCCCTGGCGGGACAGGCAACACCGGGGAGCTGTTTTTT,CASSIPGGTGNTGELFF
TRBJ2-1,TRBV9,-,-,TGTGCCAGCAGCCTGATAGCGGATCAGTACAATGAGCAGTTCTTC,CASSLIADQYNEQFF
TRBJ2-3,TRBV4-2,-,-,TGTGCCAGCAGCCAAGGGAGGGCAGATACGCAGTATTTT,CASSQGRADTQYF
TRBJ1-2,TRBV7-9,-,-,TGTGCCAGCAGCTTAGCGCTCTGGCATGGCTACACCTTC,CASSLALWHGYTF
TRBJ2-5,TRBV5-5,-,TRBD1,TGTGCCAGCAGCTGGGGACAGGGTGAAGGGGAGACCCAGTACTTC,CASSWGQGEGETQYF
TRBJ2-5,TRBV11-3,once,TRBD1,TGTGCCAGCAGCTCTTCGGACAGGGGTCTGGAGACCCAGTACTTC,CASSSSDRGLETQYF
TRBJ2-2,TRBV3-1/TRBV3-2,-,TRBD1,TGTGCCAGCAGCCAGACAGGGGGCACCGGGGAGCTGTTTTTT,CASSQTGGTGELFF
TRBJ2-5,TRBV14,-,-,TGTGCCAGCAGCCAGTACAGTTTAGAGACCCAGTACTTC,CASSQYSLETQYF
TRBJ1-2,TRBV29-1,few,TRBD1,TGCAGCGTTGTCCGGGACAGAAATAACTATGGCTACACCTTC,CSVVRDRNNYGYTF
TRBJ1-2,TRBV5-1,-,TRBD1,TGCGCCAGCAGCCCTACAGGGGGCGTATGGGATGGCTACACCTTC,CASSPTGGVWDGYTF
TRBJ2-5,TRBV6-5,-,TRBD1,TGTGCCAGCAGCGGGGACAGCAACCTCCAAGAGACCCAGTACTTC,CASSGDSNLQETQYF
TRBJ1-2,TRBV6-6,-,TRBD1,TGTGCCAGCAGTTACCTGGACAGGGGAGGCTACACCTTC,CASSYLDRGGYTF
TRBJ2-1,TRBV15,-,TRBD1,TGTGCCACCAGCAGAGGGCCGGGACAGGGCTACAATGAGCAGTTCTTC,CATSRGPGQGYNEQFF
TRBJ1-1,TRBV30,-,-,TGTGCCTGGAGTAAACAGGGAAACACTGAAGCTTTCTTT,CAWSKQGNTEAFF
TRBJ2-1,TRBV6-4,-,-,TGTGCCAGCAGTGACTCGAACAGGGCCTACAATGAGCAGTTCTTC,CASSDSNRAYNEQFF
TRBJ2-3,TRBV7-9,-,-,TGTGCCAGCAGCTCCCGTGGACAAAGCACAGATACGCAGTATTTT,CASSSRGQSTDTQYF
TRBJ2-1,TRBV5-6,-,-,TGTGCCAGCAGCTTAGTTAACAATGAGCAGTTCTTC,CASSLVNNEQFF
TRBJ1-1,TRBV30,-,-,TGTGCCTGGAGTCCCTTGGGGGGGAGGTTTCCTGAAGCTTTCTTT,CAWSPLGGRFPEAFF
TRBJ1-1,TRBV29-1,-,-,TGCAGCGTCCAGGGGATGAACACTGAAGCTTTCTTT,CSVQGMNTEAFF
TRBJ2-2,TRBV7-3,-,-,TGTGCCAGCAGAGACACCGGGGAGCTGTTTTTT,CASRDTGELFF
TRBJ2-2,TRBV29-1,-,-,TGCAGCGTTCCTTATGGGGGGGCGTACTCAACCGGGGAGCTGTTTTTT,CSVPYGGAYSTGELFF
TRBJ2-1,TRBV12-3/TRBV12-4,many,-,TGTGCCAGCAGGGAGACAGGAGACAATGAGCAGTTCTTC,CASRETGDNEQFF
TRBJ1-6,TRBV27,-,-,TGTGCCAGCAGTTTAGCCCGGGCGGGGGATTCACCCCTCCACTTT,CASSLARAGDSPLHF
TRBJ1-1,TRBV7-9,-,TRBD1,TGTGCCAGCAGCCCGAATCGAATGGGACAGCCTAACACTGAAGCTTTCTTT,CASSPNRMGQPNTEAFF
TRBJ1-2,TRBV9,-,-,TGTGCCAGCTCGCCAGATGACGTTCGAACCGGGGCTGGCTACACCTTC,CASSPDDVRTGAGYTF
TRBJ2-3,TRBV14,-,TRBD2,TGTGCCAGCAGCCAAAATTTGGTAGCGGGGACCACAGATACGCAGTATTTT,CASSQNLVAGTTDTQYF
TRBJ1-5,TRBV5-1,-,-,TGCGCCAGCAGCTTGGGCCAGTCCCCCAATCAGCCCCAGCATTTT,CASSLGQSPNQPQHF
TRBJ2-2,TRBV9,-,-,TGTGCCAGCAGCGTCCGTAGTTTGAACACCGGGGAGCTGTTTTTT,CASSVRSLNTGELFF
TRBJ1-6,TRBV19,once,-,TGTGCCAGTCAAATCATACAGGGAGATTCACCCCTCCACTTT,CASQIIQGDSPLHF
TRBJ2-5,TRBV23-1,-,-,TGCGCCAGCCTCAATCCGTACGGGCCCCAGTACTTC,CASLNPYGPQYF
TRBJ1-2,TRBV13,-,-,TGTGCCAGCAGCTTAGGCCGGTCGACAGATCCCTATGGCTACACCTTC,CASSLGRSTDPYGYTF
TRBJ1-3,TRBV9,-,-,TGTGCCAGCAGCTCCCCGGGGTCTTCTGGAAACACCATATATTTT,CASSSPGSSGNTIYF
TRBJ2-1,TRBV7-3,-,-,TGTGCCAGCAGCTTTCGGGGAGGCGGCTACAATGAGCAGTTCTTC,CASSFRGGGYNEQFF
TRBJ2-3,TRBV5-4,-,TRBD2,TGTGCCAGCAGCCGCGGGGGGCAAGATACGCAGTATTTT,CASSRGGQDTQYF
TRBJ2-5,TRBV7-2,-,TRBD2,TGTGCCAGCAGCTTGGGGGGAGGGGAGACCCAGTACTTC,CASSLGGGETQYF
TRBJ1-1,TRBV30,few,-,TGTGCCTGGAGTGTATGGGGCCCCACCCCGGACACTGAAGCTTTCTTT,CAWSVWGPTPDTEAFF
TRBJ1-1,TRBV10-3,-,TRBD1,TGTGCCATCAGTGAGTCGATAAGTTGGGACAGGGGGAACACTGAAGCTTTCTTT,CAISESISWDRGNTEAFF
TRBJ2-5,TRBV12-5,-,TRBD1,TGTGCTAGTGGTTTAGGGACAGGCGCGGAGACCCAGTACTTC,CASGLGTGAETQYF
TRBJ2-4,TRBV2,-,-,TGTGCCAGCAGCTCCAAAAACATTCAGTACTTC,CASSSKNIQYF
TRBJ1-1,TRBV5-1,-,TRBD1,TGCGCCAGCAGCTTGGTGGACAGGGGAGAAGCTTTCTTT,CASSLVDRGEAFF
TRBJ2-5,TRBV18,-,-,TGTGCCAGCTCACTATACCAAGAGACCCAGTACTTC,CASSLYQETQYF
TRBJ1-1,TRBV7-9,-,-,TGTGCCAGCAGCTTGGACCAGAACACTGAAGCTTTCTTT,CASSLDQNTEAFF